This TCR beta chain comes out of a study of cytomegalovirus exposure and HLA in healthy donors. Both 60 Vbeta primers and 13 Jbeta primers went into the PCR. Produced via immunoSEQ multiplex PCR; TCRdb's table is partial and in-frame only. The table shows 150,000 to 200,000 clones, with 70% occurring only once. Regarding this clone: Antigen specificity is unknown.

Study-level points and caveats: In vitro checks showed that a few CMV-associated chains really do target CMV antigens. Immune exposure information comprised only CMV serostatus.

The CDR3 spans 15 residues. Germline V gene lookup returns CDR1 MDHEN and CDR2 SYDVKM. Germline trimming cut 5 bases from V and 8 bases from J; bases unmatched to any gene: 9. The sequence derives from a man aged 18 to 35 in good health and CMV-seropositive. J is TRBJ1-3 and V is TRBV28; 10 bases map to TRBD1. The sample taken for sequencing was PBMCs. The CDR3 nucleotides read TGTGCCAGCAGTACGCCGGGACAGGGGTTATACACCATATATTTT. It specifies CASSTPGQGLYTIYF.